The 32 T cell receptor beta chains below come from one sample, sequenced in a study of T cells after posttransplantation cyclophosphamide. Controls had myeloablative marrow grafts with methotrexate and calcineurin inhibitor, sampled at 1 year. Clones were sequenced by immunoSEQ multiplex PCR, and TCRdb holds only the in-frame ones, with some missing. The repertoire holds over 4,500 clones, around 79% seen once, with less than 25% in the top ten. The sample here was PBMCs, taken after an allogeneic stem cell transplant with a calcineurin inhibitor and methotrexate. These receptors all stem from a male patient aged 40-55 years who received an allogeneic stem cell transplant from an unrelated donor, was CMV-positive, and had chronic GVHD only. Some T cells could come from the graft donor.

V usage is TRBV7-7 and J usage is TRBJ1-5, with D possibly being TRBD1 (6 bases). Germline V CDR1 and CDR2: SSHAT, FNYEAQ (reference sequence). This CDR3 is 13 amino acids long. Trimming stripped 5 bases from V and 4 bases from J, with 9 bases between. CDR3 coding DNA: TGTGCCAGCAGCCAGGACAGAAATCAGCCCCAGCATTTT. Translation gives CASSQDRNQPQHF.

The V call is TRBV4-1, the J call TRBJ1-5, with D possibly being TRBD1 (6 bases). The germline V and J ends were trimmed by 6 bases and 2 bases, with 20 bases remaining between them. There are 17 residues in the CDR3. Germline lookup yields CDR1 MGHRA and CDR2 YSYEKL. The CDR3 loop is CASRGEGGNTGNQPQHF. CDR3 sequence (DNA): TGCGCCAGCAGGGGCGAGGGGGGGAATACGGGCAATCAGCCCCAGCATTTT.

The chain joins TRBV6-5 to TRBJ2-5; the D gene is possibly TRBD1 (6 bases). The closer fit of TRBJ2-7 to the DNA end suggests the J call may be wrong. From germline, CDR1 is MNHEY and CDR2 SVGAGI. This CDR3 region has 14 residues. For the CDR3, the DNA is TGTGCCAGCAGTTACTCGGGACAAACCTACGAGCAGTACTTC. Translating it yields CASSYSGQTYEQYF.

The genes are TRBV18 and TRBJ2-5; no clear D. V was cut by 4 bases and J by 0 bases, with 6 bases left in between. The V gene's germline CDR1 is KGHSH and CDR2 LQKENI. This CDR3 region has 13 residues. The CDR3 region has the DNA TGTGCCAGCTCACAGCGCCACCAAGAGACCCAGTACTTC. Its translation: CASSQRHQETQYF. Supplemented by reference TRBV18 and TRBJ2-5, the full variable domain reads NAGVMQNPRHLVRRRGQEARLRCSPMKGHSHVYWYRQLPEEGLKFMVYLQKENIIDESGMPKERFSAEFPKEGPSILRIQQVVRGDSAAYFCASSQRHQETQYFGPGTRLLVL.

The CDR3 DNA reads TGTGCCAGCAGCGCAGCGGCGACAGGGAGCTCCTACAATGAGCAGTTCTTC. Translated, it gives CASSAAATGSSYNEQFF. The genes are TRBV25-1 and TRBJ2-1, with 7 bases matching TRBD1. The CDR3 contains 17 residues. Germline values: CDR1 MGHDK, CDR2 SYGVNS. V was pared by 6 bases and J by 0 bases, with 11 bases of the junction left unmatched.

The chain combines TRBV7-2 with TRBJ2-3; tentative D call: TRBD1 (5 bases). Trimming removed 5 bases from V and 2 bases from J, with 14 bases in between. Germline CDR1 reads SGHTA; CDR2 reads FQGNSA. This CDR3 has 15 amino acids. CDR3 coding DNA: TGTGCCAGCAGCCGACAGAATCCCTACACAGATACGCAGTATTTT. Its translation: CASSRQNPYTDTQYF.

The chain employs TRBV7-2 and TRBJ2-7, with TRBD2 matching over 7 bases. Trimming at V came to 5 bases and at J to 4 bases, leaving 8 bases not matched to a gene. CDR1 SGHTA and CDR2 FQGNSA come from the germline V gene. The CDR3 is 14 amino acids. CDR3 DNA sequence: TGTGCCAGCAGCAATCCTAGCGGACTTTACGAGCAGTACTTC. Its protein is CASSNPSGLYEQYF.

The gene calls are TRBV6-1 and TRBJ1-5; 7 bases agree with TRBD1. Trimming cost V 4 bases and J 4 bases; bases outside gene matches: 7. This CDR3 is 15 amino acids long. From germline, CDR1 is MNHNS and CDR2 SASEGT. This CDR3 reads CASSARGQPNQPQHF. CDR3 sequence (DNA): TGTGCCAGCAGTGCGAGGGGACAGCCGAATCAGCCCCAGCATTTT.

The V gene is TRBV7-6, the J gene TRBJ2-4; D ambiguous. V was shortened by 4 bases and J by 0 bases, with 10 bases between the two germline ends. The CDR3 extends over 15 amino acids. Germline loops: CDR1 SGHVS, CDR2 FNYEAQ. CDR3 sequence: CASSSPGLAKNIQYF. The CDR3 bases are TGTGCCAGCAGCTCACCAGGTTTAGCCAAAAACATTCAGTACTTC.

The CDR3, as DNA: TGTGCCAGCCACTCGGGGAGGGTAGGCACTGAAGCTTTCTTT. Its translation: CASHSGRVGTEAFF. The rearrangement links TRBV6-5 to TRBJ1-1; D not resolved. The V end lost 8 bases, the J end lost 4 bases, and 17 bases lay between the germline ends. This CDR3 is 14 amino acids long. Germline lookup yields CDR1 MNHEY and CDR2 SVGAGI.

CDR3 coding DNA: TGTGCCAGCAGCGTAGGGGCTAGCAGAACAGATACGCAGTATTTT. Translated, it gives CASSVGASRTDTQYF. The chain recombines TRBV9 with TRBJ2-3; the D gene is possibly TRBD2 (5 bases). Germline CDR1 and CDR2: SGDLS and YYNGEE. The V and J ends lost 0 bases and 3 bases respectively, with 11 bases between them. The CDR3 extends over 15 amino acids.

The CDR3 sequence: CSATGWNTEAFF. CDR3 nucleotide sequence: TGCAGCGCGACAGGGTGGAACACTGAAGCTTTCTTT. The J gene is TRBJ1-1, the V gene TRBV29-1; TRBD1 matches at 7 bases. The CDR3 runs to 12 residues. V trimming: 7 bases; J trimming: 1 base; junction bases outside the gene matches: 3. Looked up from germline, CDR1 is SQVTM and CDR2 is ANQGSEA.

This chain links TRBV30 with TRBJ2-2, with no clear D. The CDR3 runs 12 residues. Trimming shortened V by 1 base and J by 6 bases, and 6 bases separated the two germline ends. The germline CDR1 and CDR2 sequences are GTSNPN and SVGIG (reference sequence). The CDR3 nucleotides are TGTGCCTGGAGTGCCAACTCCGGGGAGCTGTTTTTT. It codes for CAWSANSGELFF.

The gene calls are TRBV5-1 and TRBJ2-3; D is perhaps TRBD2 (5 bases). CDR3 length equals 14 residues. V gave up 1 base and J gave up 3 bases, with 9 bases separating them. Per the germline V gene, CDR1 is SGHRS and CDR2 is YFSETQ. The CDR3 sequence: CASSLMPGTDTQYF. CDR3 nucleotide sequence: TGCGCCAGCAGCTTGATGCCGGGAACAGATACGCAGTATTTT.

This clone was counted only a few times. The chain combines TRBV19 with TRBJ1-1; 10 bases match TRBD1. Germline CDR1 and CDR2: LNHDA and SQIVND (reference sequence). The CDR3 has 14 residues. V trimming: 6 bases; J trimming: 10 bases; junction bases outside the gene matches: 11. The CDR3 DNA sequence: TGTGCCAGTAGGGCCGGGACAGGGGAAAGGGTAGCTTTCTTT. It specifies CASRAGTGERVAFF.

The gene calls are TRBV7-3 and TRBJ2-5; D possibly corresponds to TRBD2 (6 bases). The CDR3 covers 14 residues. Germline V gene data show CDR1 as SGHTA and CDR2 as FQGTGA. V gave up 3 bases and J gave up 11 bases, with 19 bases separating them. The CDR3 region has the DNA TGTGCCAGCAGCTTCACCGGCCGGTTTCGGGAGCAGTACTTC. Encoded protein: CASSFTGRFREQYF.

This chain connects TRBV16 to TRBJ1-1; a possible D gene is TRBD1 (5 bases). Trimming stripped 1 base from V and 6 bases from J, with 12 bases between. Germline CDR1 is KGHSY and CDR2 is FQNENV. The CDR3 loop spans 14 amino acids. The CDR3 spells CASSQYRSNPEAFF. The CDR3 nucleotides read TGTGCCAGCAGCCAATACAGGTCTAACCCTGAAGCTTTCTTT.

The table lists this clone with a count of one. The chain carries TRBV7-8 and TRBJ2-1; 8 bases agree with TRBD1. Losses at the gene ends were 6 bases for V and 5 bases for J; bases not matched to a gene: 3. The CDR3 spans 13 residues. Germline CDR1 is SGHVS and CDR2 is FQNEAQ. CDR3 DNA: TGTGCCAGCAGACGACAGGGGAACAATGAGCAGTTCTTC. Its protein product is CASRRQGNNEQFF.

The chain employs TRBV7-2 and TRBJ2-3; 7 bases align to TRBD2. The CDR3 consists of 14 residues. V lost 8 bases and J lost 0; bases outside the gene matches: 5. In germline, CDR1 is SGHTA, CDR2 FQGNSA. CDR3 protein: CASLSGASTDTQYF. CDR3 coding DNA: TGTGCCAGCTTAAGCGGGGCTAGCACAGATACGCAGTATTTT. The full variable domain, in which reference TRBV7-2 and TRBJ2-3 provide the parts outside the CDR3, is GAGVSQSPSNKVTEKGKDVELRCDPISGHTALYWYRQSLGQGLEFLIYFQGNSAPDKSGLPSDRFSAERTGGSVSTLTIQRTQQEDSAVYLCASLSGASTDTQYFGPGTRLTVL.

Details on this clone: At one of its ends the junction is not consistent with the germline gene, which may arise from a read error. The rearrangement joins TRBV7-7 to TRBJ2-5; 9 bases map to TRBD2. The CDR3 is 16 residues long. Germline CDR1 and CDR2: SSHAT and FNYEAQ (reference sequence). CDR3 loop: CASSLGRGGAPETQYF. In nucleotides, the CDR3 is TGTGCTAGCAGCTTAGGGCGCGGGGGGGCCCCGGAGACCCAGTACTTC. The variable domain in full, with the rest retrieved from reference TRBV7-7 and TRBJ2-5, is GAGVSQSPRYKVTKRGQDVTLRCDPISSHATLYWYQQALGQGPEFLTYFNYEAQPDKSGLPSDRFSAERPEGSISTLTIQRTEQRDSAMYRCASSLGRGGAPETQYFGPGTRLLVL.

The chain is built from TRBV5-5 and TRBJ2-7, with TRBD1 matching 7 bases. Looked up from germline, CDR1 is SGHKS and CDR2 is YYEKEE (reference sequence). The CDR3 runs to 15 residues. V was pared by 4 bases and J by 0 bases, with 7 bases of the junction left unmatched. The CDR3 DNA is TGTGCCAGCAGCCGTTTACAGGGGAGCTCCTACGAGCAGTACTTC. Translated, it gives CASSRLQGSSYEQYF.

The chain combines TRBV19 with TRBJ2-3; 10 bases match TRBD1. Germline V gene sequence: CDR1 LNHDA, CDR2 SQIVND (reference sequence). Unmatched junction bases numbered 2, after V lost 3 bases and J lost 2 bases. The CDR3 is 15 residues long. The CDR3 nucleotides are TGTGCCAGTAGTATCGGGACAGGGGCCACAGATACGCAGTATTTT. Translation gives CASSIGTGATDTQYF.

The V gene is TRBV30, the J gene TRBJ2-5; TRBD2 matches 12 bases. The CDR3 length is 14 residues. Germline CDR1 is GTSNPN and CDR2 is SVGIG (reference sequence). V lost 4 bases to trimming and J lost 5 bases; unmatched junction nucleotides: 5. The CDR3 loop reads CAWNRLAGVETQYF. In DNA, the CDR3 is TGTGCCTGGAACAGACTAGCGGGAGTGGAGACCCAGTACTTC.

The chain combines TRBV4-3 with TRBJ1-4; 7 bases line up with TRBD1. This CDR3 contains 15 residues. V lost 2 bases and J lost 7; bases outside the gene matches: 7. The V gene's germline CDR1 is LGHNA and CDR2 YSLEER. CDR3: CASSQRDSLFEKLFF. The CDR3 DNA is TGCGCCAGCAGCCAAAGGGACAGCCTTTTTGAAAAACTGTTTTTT.

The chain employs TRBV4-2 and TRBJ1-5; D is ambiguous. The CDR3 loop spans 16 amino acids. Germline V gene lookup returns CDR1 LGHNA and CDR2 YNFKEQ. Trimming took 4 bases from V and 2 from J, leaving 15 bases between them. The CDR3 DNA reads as TGTGCCAGCAGCCCCCGCTCCGGGAGCGGCAATCAGCCCCAGCATTTT. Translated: CASSPRSGSGNQPQHF.

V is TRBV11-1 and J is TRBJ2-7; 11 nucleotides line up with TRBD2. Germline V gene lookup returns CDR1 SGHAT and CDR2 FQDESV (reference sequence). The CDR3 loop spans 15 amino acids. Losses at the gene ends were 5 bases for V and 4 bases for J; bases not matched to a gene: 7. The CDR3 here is CASSKRTSGHYEQYF. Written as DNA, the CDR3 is TGTGCCAGCAGCAAACGGACTAGCGGGCATTACGAGCAGTACTTC.

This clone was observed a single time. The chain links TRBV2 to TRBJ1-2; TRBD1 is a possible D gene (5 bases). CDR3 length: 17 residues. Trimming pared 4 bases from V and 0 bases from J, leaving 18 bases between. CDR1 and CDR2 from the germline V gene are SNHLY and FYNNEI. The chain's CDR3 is CASSVEGLSSANYGYTF. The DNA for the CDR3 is TGTGCCAGCAGTGTTGAGGGACTCTCATCGGCTAACTATGGCTACACCTTC.

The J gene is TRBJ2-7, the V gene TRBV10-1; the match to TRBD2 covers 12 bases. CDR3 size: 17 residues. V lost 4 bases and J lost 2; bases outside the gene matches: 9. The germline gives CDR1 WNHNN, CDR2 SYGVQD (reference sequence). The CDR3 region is CASSARLAGDLTYEQYF. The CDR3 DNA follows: TGCGCCAGCAGTGCGAGACTAGCGGGAGACTTGACCTACGAGCAGTACTTC.

The CDR3 here is CASSWGGQEKLFF. The CDR3 DNA sequence: TGTGCCAGCAGCTGGGGAGGGCAGGAAAAACTGTTTTTT. This chain uses TRBV7-2 with TRBJ1-4; D ambiguous. This CDR3 contains 13 residues. The V end lost 4 bases, the J end lost 8 bases, and 11 bases lay between the germline ends. Germline CDR1 SGHTA, CDR2 FQGNSA.

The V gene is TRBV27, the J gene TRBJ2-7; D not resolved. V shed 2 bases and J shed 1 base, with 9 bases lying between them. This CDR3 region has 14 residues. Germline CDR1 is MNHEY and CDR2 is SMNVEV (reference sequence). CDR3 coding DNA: TGTGCCAGCAGTTTAAATGCAGATTCCTACGAGCAGTACTTC. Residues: CASSLNADSYEQYF.

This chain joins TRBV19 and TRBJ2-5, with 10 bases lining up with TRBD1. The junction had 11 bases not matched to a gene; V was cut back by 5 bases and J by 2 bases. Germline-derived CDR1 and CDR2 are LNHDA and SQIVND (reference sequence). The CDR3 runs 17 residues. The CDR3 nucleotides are TGTGCCAGTAGTTCCCCCCGGACAGGGGGTCGACAAGAGACCCAGTACTTC. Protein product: CASSSPRTGGRQETQYF.

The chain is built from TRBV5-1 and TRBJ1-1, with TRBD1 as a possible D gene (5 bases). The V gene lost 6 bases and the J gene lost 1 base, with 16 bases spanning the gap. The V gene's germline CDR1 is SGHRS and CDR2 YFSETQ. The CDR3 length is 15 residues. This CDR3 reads CASNEVGAPNTEAFF. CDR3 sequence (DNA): TGCGCCAGCAACGAGGTAGGGGCGCCGAACACTGAAGCTTTCTTT.